This entry lists 10 T cell receptor beta chains sequenced from one sample in a study of beta chain features in type 1 diabetes. The entirety of the isolated RNA underwent reverse transcription, so expressed TCRB transcripts were sequenced. Method: immunoSEQ multiplex PCR; TCRdb's copy keeps in-frame clones and lacks some. The table records about 160,000 clones, 7.5% to 9.5% of them present only once. The material sequenced was central memory CD4+ T cells from blood. The source of these receptors is a woman in her late teens or twenties in good health.

This clone turned up a few times. The V gene is TRBV6-6, the J gene TRBJ2-1; D perhaps matches TRBD1 (6 bases). The CDR3 sequence is 15 residues long. Trimming removed 6 bases at V and 3 bases at J, with 15 bases between. Germline lookup yields CDR1 MNHNY and CDR2 SVGAGI (reference sequence). The CDR3 bases are TGTGCCAGCAGCTCCGACAGGCAAGGCTACAATGAGCAGTTCTTC. This codes for CASSSDRQGYNEQFF.

This clone was counted only a few times. The chain recombines TRBV30 with TRBJ2-1; D is perhaps TRBD1 (7 bases). CDR1 and CDR2 (germline): GTSNPN, SVGIG (reference sequence). With 4 bases removed from V and 7 bases from J, the gap between germline ends came to 32 bases. The CDR3 runs to 19 residues. In DNA form, the CDR3 reads TGTGCCTGGAAAAGGGCCGTGGGGGGCCAAAGGACAGGACGAAATGAGCAGTTCTTC. Translating it yields CAWKRAVGGQRTGRNEQFF. Using reference TRBV30 and TRBJ2-1 for the parts outside the CDR3, the full variable domain is SQTIHQWPATLVQPVGSPLSLECTVEGTSNPNLYWYRQAAGRGLQLLFYSVGIGQISSEVPQNLSASRPQDRQFILSSKKLLLSDSGFYLCAWKRAVGGQRTGRNEQFFGPGTRLTVL.

This clone was seen more than once but under ten times. Other DNA sequences from this sample encode an identical CDR3 as well. This chain joins TRBV5-1 and TRBJ2-7, with TRBD1 matching over 8 bases. This CDR3 is 14 amino acids long. J lost 4 bases, V lost 4 bases, and 7 bases had no gene match. Germline CDR1 is SGHRS and CDR2 is YFSETQ. The CDR3 spells CASSPGQGGYEQYF. The CDR3 bases are TGCGCCAGCAGCCCCGGACAGGGTGGATACGAGCAGTACTTC.

This clone was picked up a small number of times. CDR3 coding DNA: TGTGCCTGGAGTATCGGGTACGGGAGGGATAGCAATCAGCCCCAGCATTTT. Encoded protein: CAWSIGYGRDSNQPQHF. This rearrangement joins TRBV30 to TRBJ1-5; D call uncertain. The germline V and J ends were trimmed by 2 bases and 0 bases, with 17 bases remaining between them. The CDR3 totals 17 residues. CDR1 and CDR2 (germline): GTSNPN, SVGIG (reference sequence).

The chain couples TRBV5-1 to TRBJ1-3, with TRBD1 as a possible D gene (5 bases). CDR3 length equals 16 residues. CDR1 is SGHRS, CDR2 YFSETQ, per germline. Trimming removed 0 bases at V and 0 bases at J, with 10 bases between. CDR3 sequence: CASSLGTGGSGNTIYF. The CDR3 DNA is TGCGCCAGCAGCTTGGGCACAGGCGGCTCTGGAAACACCATATATTTT.

The V call is TRBV4-2, the J call TRBJ1-6; possible D gene TRBD1, 5 bases. The length of the CDR3 is 14 residues. Trimming took off 4 bases at V and 6 bases at J, with 10 bases between the two ends. CDR1 LGHNA and CDR2 YNFKEQ come from the germline V gene. CDR3: CASSPGQGNSPLHF. DNA of the CDR3: TGTGCCAGCAGCCCTGGGCAGGGTAATTCACCCCTCCACTTT.

CDR3 in amino acids: CASSSQGFYGYTF. The CDR3 region has the DNA TGCGCCAGCAGCTCCCAGGGGTTCTATGGCTACACCTTC. The chain recombines TRBV5-1 with TRBJ1-2, with D tentatively TRBD1 (6 bases). Germline V gene lookup returns CDR1 SGHRS and CDR2 YFSETQ. Trimming cost V 3 bases and J 4 bases, with 10 bases left between them. This CDR3 is built from 13 residues.

The chain combines TRBV7-6 with TRBJ2-2; perhaps TRBD2 as D (5 bases). Germline V CDR1 and CDR2: SGHVS, FNYEAQ. With 6 bases removed from V and 4 bases from J, the gap between germline ends came to 15 bases. This CDR3 is 15 amino acids long. The DNA of the CDR3 is TGTGCCAGCAGTTTACTCAGTCGGGGCACCGGGGAGCTGTTTTTT. This codes for CASSLLSRGTGELFF.

A few counts support this clone. This sequence joins TRBV14 and TRBJ1-1; D is unclear. Germline-derived CDR1 and CDR2 are SGHDN and FVKESK. The CDR3 is made up of 13 amino acids. Trimming took 2 bases from V and 1 from J, leaving 5 bases between them. Here the CDR3 DNA reads TGTGCCAGCAGCCAATCCAGGAACACTGAAGCTTTCTTT. It translates to CASSQSRNTEAFF.

The chain uses TRBV25-1 and TRBJ2-5, with 7 nucleotides matching TRBD1. V dropped 3 bases and J dropped 1; count of bases not matched to a gene: 5. The CDR3 extends over 15 amino acids. CDR1 is MGHDK and CDR2 is SYGVNS in the germline V gene. The CDR3: CASSDWTGIQETQYF. CDR3 sequence (DNA): TGTGCCAGCAGTGACTGGACAGGAATCCAAGAGACCCAGTACTTC.